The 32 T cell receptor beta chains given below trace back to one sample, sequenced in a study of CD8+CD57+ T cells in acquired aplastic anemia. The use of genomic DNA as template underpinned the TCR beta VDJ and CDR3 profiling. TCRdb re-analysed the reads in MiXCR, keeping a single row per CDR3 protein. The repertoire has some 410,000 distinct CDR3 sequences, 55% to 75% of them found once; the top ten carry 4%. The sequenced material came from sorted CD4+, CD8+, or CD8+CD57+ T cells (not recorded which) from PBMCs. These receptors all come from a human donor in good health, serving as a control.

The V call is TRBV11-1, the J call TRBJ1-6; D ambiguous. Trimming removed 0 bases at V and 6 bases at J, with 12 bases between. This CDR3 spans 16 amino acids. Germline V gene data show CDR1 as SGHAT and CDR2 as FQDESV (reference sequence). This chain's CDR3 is CASSLAGAGSNSPLHF. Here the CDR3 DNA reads TGTGCCAGCAGCTTAGCGGGCGCGGGGTCTAATTCACCCCTCCACTTT.

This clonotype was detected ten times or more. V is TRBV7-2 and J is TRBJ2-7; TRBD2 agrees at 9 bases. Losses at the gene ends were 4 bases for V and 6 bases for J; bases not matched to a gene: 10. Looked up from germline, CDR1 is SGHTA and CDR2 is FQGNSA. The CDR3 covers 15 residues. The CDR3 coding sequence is TGTGCCAGCAGCTCCCATCTGACTAGCGGAAGCGAGCAGTACTTC. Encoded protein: CASSSHLTSGSEQYF.

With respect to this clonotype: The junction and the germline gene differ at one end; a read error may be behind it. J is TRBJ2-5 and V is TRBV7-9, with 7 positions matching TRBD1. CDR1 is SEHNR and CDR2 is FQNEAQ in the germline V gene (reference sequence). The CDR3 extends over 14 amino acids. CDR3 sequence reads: CASSFGTDIKTQYF. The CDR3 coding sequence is TGCGCCAGCAGCTTCGGGACAGATATTAAGACCCAGTACTTC.

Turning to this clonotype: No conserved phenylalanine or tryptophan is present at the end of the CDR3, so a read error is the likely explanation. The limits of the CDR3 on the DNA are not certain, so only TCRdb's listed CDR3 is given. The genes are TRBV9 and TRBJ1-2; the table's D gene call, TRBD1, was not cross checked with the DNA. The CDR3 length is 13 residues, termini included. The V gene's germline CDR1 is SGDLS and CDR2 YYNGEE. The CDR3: CASSSGAGLNTKV.

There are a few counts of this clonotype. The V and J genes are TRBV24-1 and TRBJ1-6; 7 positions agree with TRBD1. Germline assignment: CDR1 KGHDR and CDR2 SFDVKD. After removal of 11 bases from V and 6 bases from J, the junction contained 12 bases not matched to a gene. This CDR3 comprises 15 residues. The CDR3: CASSRYGQVNSPLHF. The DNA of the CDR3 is TGTGCCAGCAGCCGATACGGACAGGTTAATTCACCCCTCCACTTT.

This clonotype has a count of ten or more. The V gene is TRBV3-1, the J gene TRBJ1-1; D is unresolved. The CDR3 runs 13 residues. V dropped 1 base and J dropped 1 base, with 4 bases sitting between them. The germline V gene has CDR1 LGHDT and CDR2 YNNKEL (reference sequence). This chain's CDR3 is CASSQAENTEAFF. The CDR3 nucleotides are TGTGCCAGCAGCCAAGCGGAGAACACTGAAGCTTTCTTT. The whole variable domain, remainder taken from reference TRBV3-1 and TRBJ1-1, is DTAVSQTPKYLVTQMGNDKSIKCEQNLGHDTMYWYKQDSKKFLKIMFSYNNKELIINETVPNRFSPKSPDKAHLNLHINSLELGDSAVYFCASSQAENTEAFFGQGTRLTVV.

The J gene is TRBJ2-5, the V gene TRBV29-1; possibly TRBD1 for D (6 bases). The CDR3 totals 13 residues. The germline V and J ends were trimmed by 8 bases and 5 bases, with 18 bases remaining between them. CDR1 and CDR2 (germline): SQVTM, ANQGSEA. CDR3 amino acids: CSTAVQGWETQYF. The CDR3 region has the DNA TGCAGCACCGCAGTCCAGGGGTGGGAGACCCAGTACTTC.

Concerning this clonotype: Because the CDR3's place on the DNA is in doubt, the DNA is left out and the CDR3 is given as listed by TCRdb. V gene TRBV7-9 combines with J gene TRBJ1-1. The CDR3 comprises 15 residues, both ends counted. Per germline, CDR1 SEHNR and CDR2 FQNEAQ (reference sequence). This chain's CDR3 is CASSWWAQYFAPGFF.

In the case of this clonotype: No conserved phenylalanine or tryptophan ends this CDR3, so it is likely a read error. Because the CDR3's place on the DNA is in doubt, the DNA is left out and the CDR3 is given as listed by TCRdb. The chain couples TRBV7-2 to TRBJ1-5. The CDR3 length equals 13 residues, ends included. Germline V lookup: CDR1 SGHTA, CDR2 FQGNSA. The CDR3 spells CASDIEGNRYQQY.

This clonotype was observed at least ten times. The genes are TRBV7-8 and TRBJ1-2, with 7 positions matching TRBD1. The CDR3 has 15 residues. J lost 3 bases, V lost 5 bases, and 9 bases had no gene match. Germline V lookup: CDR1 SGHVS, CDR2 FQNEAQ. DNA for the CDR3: TGTGCCAGCAGCCTTCTGGGGACAGAGCACTATGGCTACACCTTC. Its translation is CASSLLGTEHYGYTF.

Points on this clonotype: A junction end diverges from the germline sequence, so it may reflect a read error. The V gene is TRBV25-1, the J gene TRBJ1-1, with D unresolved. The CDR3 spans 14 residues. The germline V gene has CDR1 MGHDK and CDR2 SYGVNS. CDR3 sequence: CASSRVFRNTTPYF. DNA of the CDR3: TGTGCCAGCAGTCGAGTTTTCCGCAACACTACACCGTACTTT.

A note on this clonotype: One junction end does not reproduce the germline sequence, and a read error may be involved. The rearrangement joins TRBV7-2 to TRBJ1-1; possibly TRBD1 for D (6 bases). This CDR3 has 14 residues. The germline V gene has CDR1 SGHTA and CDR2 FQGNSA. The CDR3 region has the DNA TGTGCCAGCAGCTCAGACAGGTTGAACAATGAAGCTTTCTTT. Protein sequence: CASSSDRLNNEAFF.

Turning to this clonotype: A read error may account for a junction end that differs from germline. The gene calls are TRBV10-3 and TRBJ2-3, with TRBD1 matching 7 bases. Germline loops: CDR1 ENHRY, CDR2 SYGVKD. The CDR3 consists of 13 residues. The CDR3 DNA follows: TGTGCCATCCGTAGACAGGGTCAAGAGACCCAGTACTTT. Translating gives CAIRRQGQETQYF.

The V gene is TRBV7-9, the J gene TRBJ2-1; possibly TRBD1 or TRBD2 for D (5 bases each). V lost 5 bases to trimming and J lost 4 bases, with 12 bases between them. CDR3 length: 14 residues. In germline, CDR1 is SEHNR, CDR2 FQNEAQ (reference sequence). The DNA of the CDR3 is TGTGCCAGCAGCCAAGGGGACCCATACAATGAGCAGTTCTTC. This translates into CASSQGDPYNEQFF. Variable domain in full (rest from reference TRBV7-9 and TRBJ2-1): DTGVSQNPRHKITKRGQNVTFRCDPISEHNRLYWYRQTLGQGPEFLTYFQNEAQLEKSRLLSDRFSAERPKGSFSTLEIQRTEQGDSAMYLCASSQGDPYNEQFFGPGTRLTVL.

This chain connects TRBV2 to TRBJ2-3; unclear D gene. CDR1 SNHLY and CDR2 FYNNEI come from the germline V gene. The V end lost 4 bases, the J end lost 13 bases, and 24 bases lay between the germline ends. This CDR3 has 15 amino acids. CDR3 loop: CASSGYADGRDFEYF. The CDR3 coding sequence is TGTGCCAGCAGTGGATACGCGGACGGCAGAGATTTTGAGTATTTT.

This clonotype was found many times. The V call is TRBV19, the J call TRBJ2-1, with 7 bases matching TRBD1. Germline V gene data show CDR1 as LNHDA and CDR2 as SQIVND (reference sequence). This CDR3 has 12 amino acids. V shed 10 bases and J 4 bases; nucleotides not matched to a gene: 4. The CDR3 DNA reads TGTGCCACAGGGACAGCTTACAATGAGCAGTTCTTC. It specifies CATGTAYNEQFF.

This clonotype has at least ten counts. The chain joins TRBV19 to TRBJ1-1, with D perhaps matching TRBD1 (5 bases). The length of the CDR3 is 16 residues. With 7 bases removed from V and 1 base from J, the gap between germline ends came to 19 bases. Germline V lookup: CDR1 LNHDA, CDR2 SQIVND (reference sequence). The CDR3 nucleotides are TGTGCCAGTACTTCATCGATCCGGGGCGGGAACACTGAAGCTTTCTTT. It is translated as CASTSSIRGGNTEAFF.

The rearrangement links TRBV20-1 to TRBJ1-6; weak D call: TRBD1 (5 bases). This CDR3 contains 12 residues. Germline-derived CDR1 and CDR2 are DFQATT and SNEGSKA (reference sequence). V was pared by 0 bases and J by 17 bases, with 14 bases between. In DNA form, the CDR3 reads TGCAGTGCTAGAGACCTAGGGACGGCAATCCACTTT. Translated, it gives CSARDLGTAIHF.

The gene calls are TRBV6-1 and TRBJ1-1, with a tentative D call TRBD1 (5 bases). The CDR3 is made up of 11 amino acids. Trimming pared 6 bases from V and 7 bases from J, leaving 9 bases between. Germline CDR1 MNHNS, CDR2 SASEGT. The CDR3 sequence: CASRRDGEAFF. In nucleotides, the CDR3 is TGTGCCAGCAGGCGGGACGGTGAAGCTTTCTTT.

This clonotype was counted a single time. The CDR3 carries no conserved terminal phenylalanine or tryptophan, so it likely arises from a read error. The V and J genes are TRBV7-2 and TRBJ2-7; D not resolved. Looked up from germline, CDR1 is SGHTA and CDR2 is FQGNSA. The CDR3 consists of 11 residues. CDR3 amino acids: CASSSAYQQYC. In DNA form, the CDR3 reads TGTGCCAGCAGCTCAGCCTACCAGCAGTACTGC.

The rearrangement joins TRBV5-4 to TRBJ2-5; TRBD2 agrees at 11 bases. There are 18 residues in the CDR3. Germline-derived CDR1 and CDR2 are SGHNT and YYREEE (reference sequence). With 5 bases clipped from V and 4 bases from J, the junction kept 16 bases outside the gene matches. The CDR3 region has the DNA TGTGCCAGCAGTTCCGGTAGAGGGGCTAGCGGGGGGATAGAGACCCAGTACTTC. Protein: CASSSGRGASGGIETQYF.

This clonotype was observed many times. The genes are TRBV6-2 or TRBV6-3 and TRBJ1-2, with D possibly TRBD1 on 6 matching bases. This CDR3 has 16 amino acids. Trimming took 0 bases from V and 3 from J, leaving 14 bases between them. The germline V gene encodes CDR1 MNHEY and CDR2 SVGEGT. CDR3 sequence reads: CASSYSTRGGYYGYTF. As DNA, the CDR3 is TGTGCCAGCAGTTACTCGACCAGGGGAGGGTACTATGGCTACACCTTC.

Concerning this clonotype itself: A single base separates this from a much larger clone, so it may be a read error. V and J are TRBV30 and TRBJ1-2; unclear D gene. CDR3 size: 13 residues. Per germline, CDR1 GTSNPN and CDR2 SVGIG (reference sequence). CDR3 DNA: TGTGCCTGGAGTAACCCCTTTAACTATGGCTACGCCTTC. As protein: CAWSNPFNYGYAF.

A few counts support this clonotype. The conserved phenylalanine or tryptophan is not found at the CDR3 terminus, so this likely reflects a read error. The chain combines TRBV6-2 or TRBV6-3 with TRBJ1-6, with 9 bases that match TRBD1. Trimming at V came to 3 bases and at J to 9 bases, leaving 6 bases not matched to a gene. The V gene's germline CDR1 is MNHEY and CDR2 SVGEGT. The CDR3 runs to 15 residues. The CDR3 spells CASSYAPGQGSPLHL. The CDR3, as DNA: TGTGCCAGCAGTTATGCTCCGGGACAGGGTTCACCCCTCCACTTG.

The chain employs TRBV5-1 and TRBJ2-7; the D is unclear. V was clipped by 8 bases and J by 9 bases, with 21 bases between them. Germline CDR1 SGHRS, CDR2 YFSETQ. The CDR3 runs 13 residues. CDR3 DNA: TGCGCCAGTACTCAAACCAAGAGACACAGGCAGTACTTC. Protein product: CASTQTKRHRQYF.

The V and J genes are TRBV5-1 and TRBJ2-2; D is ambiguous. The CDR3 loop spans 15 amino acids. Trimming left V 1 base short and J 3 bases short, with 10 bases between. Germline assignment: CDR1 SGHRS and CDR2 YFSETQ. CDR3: CASSLTGSDTGELFF. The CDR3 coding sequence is TGCGCCAGCAGCTTGACTGGGTCCGACACCGGGGAGCTGTTTTTT.

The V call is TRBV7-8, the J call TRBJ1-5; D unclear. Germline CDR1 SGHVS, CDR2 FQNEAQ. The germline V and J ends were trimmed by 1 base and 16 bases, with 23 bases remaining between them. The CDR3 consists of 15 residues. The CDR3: CASSLGRTYHQYFHF. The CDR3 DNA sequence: TGTGCCAGCAGCTTAGGCCGGACCTACCATCAGTACTTCCATTTT.

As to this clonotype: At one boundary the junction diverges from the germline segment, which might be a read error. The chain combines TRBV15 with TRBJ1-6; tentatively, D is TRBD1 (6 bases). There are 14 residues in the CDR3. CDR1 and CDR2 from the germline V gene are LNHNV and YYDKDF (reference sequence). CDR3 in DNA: TGTGCCAGCAGCAGGGGCAATGAAGGTGGCGACCACTACTTC. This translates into CASSRGNEGGDHYF.

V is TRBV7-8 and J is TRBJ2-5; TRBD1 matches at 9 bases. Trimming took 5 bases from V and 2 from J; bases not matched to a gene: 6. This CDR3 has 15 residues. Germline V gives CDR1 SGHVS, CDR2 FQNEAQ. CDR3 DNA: TGTGCCAGCAGCCCCTCCGGGACAGGGCAAGAGACCCAGTACTTC. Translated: CASSPSGTGQETQYF.

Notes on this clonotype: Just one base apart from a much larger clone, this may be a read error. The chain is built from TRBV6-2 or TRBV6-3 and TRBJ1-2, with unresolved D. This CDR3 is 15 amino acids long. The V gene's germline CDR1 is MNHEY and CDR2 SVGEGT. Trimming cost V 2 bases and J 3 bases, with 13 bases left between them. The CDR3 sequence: CASSYIGHSDYGYTF. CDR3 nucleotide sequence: TGTGCCAGCAGTTACATAGGGCACAGCGACTATGGCTACACCTTC.

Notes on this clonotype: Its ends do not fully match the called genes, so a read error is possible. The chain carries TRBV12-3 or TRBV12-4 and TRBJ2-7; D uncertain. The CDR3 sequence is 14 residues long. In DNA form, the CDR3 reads TGTGCCAGCAGTGGACCGTCTCAAAGGAACGAGCTGTACTTC. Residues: CASSGPSQRNELYF.

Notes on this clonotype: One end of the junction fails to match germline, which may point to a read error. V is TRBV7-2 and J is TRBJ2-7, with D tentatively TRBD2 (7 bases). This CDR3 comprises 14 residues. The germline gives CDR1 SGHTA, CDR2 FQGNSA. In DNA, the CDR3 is TGTGCCAGCAGCTTGGGAGGGGGTCAAGAAGAGCCGTACTTC. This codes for CASSLGGGQEEPYF.